This T cell receptor (beta chain) originates from a study of OX40 agonist ivuxolimab in advanced cancers. Study-wide background: Past anti-PD-1, anti-PD-L1 or anti-CTLA-4 therapy was accepted, and roughly 40% had received some.

Germline assignment: CDR1 MNHNY and CDR2 SVGAGI (reference sequence). The CDR3 extends over 12 amino acids. TCRdb's table, derived via immunoSEQ multiplex PCR, lists solely in-frame clones and lacks some. The table shows approximately 82,000 clones, with approximately 84% occurring only once. The chain is built from TRBV6-6 and TRBJ2-5, with D perhaps matching TRBD1 (6 bases). The DNA end lines up better with TRBJ2-7; the J call may be wrong. Sequences were derived from CD4+ or CD8+ T cells sorted from blood, sampled in a trial of the OX40 agonist ivuxolimab. The sequence came from an adult with an advanced solid tumor such as melanoma, head and neck, liver or kidney cancer. The CDR3 DNA reads TGTGCCAGCAGTTCAGGGGACCACGAGCAGTACTTC. Its protein is CASSSGDHEQYF.